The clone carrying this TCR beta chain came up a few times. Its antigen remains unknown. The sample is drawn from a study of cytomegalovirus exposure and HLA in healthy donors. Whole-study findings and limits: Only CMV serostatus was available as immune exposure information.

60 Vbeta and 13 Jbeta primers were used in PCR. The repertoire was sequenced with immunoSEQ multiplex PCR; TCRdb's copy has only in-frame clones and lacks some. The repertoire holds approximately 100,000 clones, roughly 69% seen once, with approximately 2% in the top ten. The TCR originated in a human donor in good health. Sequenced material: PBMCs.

The CDR3 here is CASSLDRVYGYTF. In DNA form, the CDR3 reads TGTGCCAGCAGCTTGGACAGGGTGTATGGCTACACCTTC. The V gene is TRBV5-8, the J gene TRBJ1-2; D may be TRBD1 (6 bases). Germline lookup yields CDR1 SGHTS and CDR2 YDEGEE. V lost 0 bases, J lost 5 bases, and 8 bases lay in between. This CDR3 has 13 residues.